This T cell receptor (beta chain) was sequenced in a study of radiotherapy plus CTLA-4 blockade in lung cancer. About the study: Among patients, approximately 19% showed objective responses, and approximately 31% had disease control.

Overall study findings and caveats: Together with interferon-beta, which increased in serum after radiation, early dynamic changes in blood T cell clones were reportedly the best predictors of response. Tumor-derived TCR clones expanded in blood after radiotherapy plus ipilimumab.

With respect to this clone: Its antigen is undetermined.

The CDR3 extends over 14 amino acids. Per germline, CDR1 LGHNA and CDR2 YNFKEQ. V was trimmed by 4 bases and J by 6 bases, leaving 13 bases between them. The method was immunoSEQ multiplex PCR; TCRdb's version includes in-frame clones alone and lacks a portion of them. The sample shows roughly 90,000 clones, 88% of them seen only once. The sequencing used peripheral blood, collected from a patient treated with radiotherapy plus ipilimumab. This receptor was obtained from a human donor with non-small cell lung cancer that progressed on radiotherapy plus ipilimumab. The rearrangement uses TRBV4-2 and TRBJ1-5; no clear D. CDR3 DNA sequence: TGTGCCAGCAGCCCGACAAGGACCGGTCAGCCCCAGCATTTT. It codes for CASSPTRTGQPQHF.